The rows below give T cell receptor beta chains drawn from one sample of a study of blood T cell repertoires in COVID-19. Generated by immunoSEQ multiplex PCR, the TCRdb table keeps only in-frame clones and is missing some. The sample includes tens of thousands of clones, about 90% of them seen just once. Sequencing was done on a sample of peripheral blood. These receptors were obtained from a human donor in a cohort sampled during active COVID-19. The CDR3 runs from the conserved cysteine through the conserved F or W. The order of the fields is CDR3 protein, CDR3 DNA, J gene, D gene, V gene, clone size. The D gene is left open where the match is weak. Some rows mark clone size as missing; the rest say once, few, many or name a class of expanded clone.

cdr3_aa: CASSPFSPGNTIYF
cdr3_nt: TGTGCCAGCAGCCCGTTTAGCCCTGGAAACACCATATATTTT
j_call: TRBJ1-3
d_call: .
v_call: TRBV7-8
clone_size: .

cdr3_aa: CASSPGLRGDTQYF
cdr3_nt: TGTGCCAGCAGCCCGGGACTCCGGGGAGATACGCAGTATTTT
j_call: TRBJ2-3
d_call: .
v_call: TRBV7-3
clone_size: .

cdr3_aa: CASSSRQGDRGSYEQYF
cdr3_nt: TGTGCCAGCAGTTCCCGTCAGGGGGACAGGGGATCCTACGAGCAGTACTTC
j_call: TRBJ2-7
d_call: TRBD1
v_call: TRBV27
clone_size: .

cdr3_aa: CASSLDQLAGGTTKNIQYF
cdr3_nt: TGTGCCAGCAGCTTAGACCAACTCGCAGGGGGCACGACCAAAAACATTCAGTACTTC
j_call: TRBJ2-4
d_call: TRBD1
v_call: TRBV11-2
clone_size: .

cdr3_aa: CASSPFRSDTQYF
cdr3_nt: TGTGCCAGCTCACCTTTCCGGTCGGATACGCAGTATTTT
j_call: TRBJ2-3
d_call: .
v_call: TRBV18
clone_size: .

cdr3_aa: CASSFQRQETQYF
cdr3_nt: TGCGCCAGCAGCTTCCAACGGCAAGAGACCCAGTACTTC
j_call: TRBJ2-5
d_call: .
v_call: TRBV5-1
clone_size: .

cdr3_aa: CASSFKGEHEQYF
cdr3_nt: TGTGCCAGCAGCTTTAAGGGGGAGCACGAGCAGTACTTC
j_call: TRBJ2-7
d_call: .
v_call: TRBV5-4
clone_size: .

cdr3_aa: CASSQDLMGGGDEQFF
cdr3_nt: TGTGCCAGCAGCCAAGATCTTATGGGGGGGGGAGATGAGCAGTTCTTC
j_call: TRBJ2-1
d_call: TRBD2
v_call: TRBV4-2
clone_size: .

cdr3_aa: CASSGQDSPGYGYTF
cdr3_nt: TGTGCCAGCAGTGGCCAGGACTCCCCTGGTTATGGCTACACCTTC
j_call: TRBJ1-2
d_call: .
v_call: TRBV2
clone_size: .

cdr3_aa: CASSGGPGQGYHNEQFF
cdr3_nt: TGTGCCAGCAGTGGTGGACCGGGACAGGGATACCACAATGAGCAGTTCTTC
j_call: TRBJ2-1
d_call: TRBD1
v_call: TRBV27
clone_size: once

cdr3_aa: CASSIQVPTNEKLFF
cdr3_nt: TGTGCCAGCAGTATACAGGTGCCAACTAATGAAAAACTGTTTTTT
j_call: TRBJ1-4
d_call: .
v_call: TRBV6-5
clone_size: .

cdr3_aa: CASSPLRTGLPYEQYF
cdr3_nt: TGTGCCAGCTCACCTCTTCGGACAGGACTACCCTACGAGCAGTACTTC
j_call: TRBJ2-7
d_call: .
v_call: TRBV18
clone_size: .

cdr3_aa: CASSPYGASGRYEQYF
cdr3_nt: TGTGCCAGCAGCCCGTACGGGGCTAGCGGGAGATACGAGCAGTACTTC
j_call: TRBJ2-7
d_call: TRBD2
v_call: TRBV7-2
clone_size: .

cdr3_aa: CASNLEGRNTIYF
cdr3_nt: TGTGCCAGCAACCTCGAGGGCCGAAACACCATATATTTT
j_call: TRBJ1-3
d_call: .
v_call: TRBV7-2
clone_size: .

cdr3_aa: CATSDRSGGAKQYF
cdr3_nt: TGTGCCACCAGTGACCGTAGCGGGGGGGCGAAGCAGTACTTC
j_call: TRBJ2-7
d_call: TRBD2
v_call: TRBV24-1
clone_size: .

cdr3_aa: CASSLGGGGTDGQYF
cdr3_nt: TGTGCCAGCAGCTTAGGAGGCGGGGGGACGGACGGGCAGTACTTC
j_call: TRBJ2-7
d_call: TRBD2
v_call: TRBV7-2
clone_size: few

cdr3_aa: CASSSRDRTYGYTF
cdr3_nt: TGTGCCAGCAGTTCCCGGGACAGGACATATGGCTACACCTTC
j_call: TRBJ1-2
d_call: TRBD1
v_call: TRBV7-8
clone_size: .

cdr3_aa: CASSSPGQGDSPLHF
cdr3_nt: TGTGCCAGCAGTAGTCCGGGACAGGGTGATTCACCCCTCCACTTT
j_call: TRBJ1-6
d_call: TRBD1
v_call: TRBV6-6
clone_size: few

cdr3_aa: CASSLPTLPTEAFF
cdr3_nt: TGTGCCAGCAGCCTTCCGACTCTTCCCACTGAAGCTTTCTTT
j_call: TRBJ1-1
d_call: .
v_call: TRBV7-2
clone_size: .

cdr3_aa: CASSPEGGEQYF
cdr3_nt: TGTGCCAGCTCGCCGGAGGGAGGCGAGCAGTACTTC
j_call: TRBJ2-7
d_call: .
v_call: TRBV18
clone_size: .

cdr3_aa: CASSQVGLSGGAGEETQYF
cdr3_nt: TGCGCCAGCAGCCAAGTGGGTCTTAGCGGGGGGGCCGGGGAAGAGACCCAGTACTTC
j_call: TRBJ2-5
d_call: TRBD2
v_call: TRBV4-1
clone_size: .

cdr3_aa: CASSQDRGSNQPQHF
cdr3_nt: TGTGCCAGCAGCCAAGACAGGGGATCCAATCAGCCCCAGCATTTT
j_call: TRBJ1-5
d_call: .
v_call: TRBV3-1/TRBV3-2
clone_size: .

cdr3_aa: CASTDRRYTDTQYF
cdr3_nt: TGTGCCAGCACCGACAGGAGATACACAGATACGCAGTATTTT
j_call: TRBJ2-3
d_call: .
v_call: TRBV9
clone_size: .

cdr3_aa: CASTGTSTDTQYF
cdr3_nt: TGTGCCAGTACCGGGACTAGCACAGATACGCAGTATTTT
j_call: TRBJ2-3
d_call: .
v_call: TRBV19
clone_size: .

cdr3_aa: CASSYLSYEQYF
cdr3_nt: TGCGCCAGCAGCTACCTCTCCTACGAGCAGTACTTC
j_call: TRBJ2-7
d_call: .
v_call: TRBV10-2
clone_size: .

cdr3_aa: CASSLTSGGFPGELFF
cdr3_nt: TGTGCCAGCAGCTTAACTAGCGGGGGATTCCCCGGGGAGCTGTTTTTT
j_call: TRBJ2-2
d_call: TRBD2
v_call: TRBV7-2
clone_size: .

cdr3_aa: CASSQYSQKNQPQHF
cdr3_nt: TGCGCCAGCAGCCAATACAGCCAAAAGAATCAGCCCCAGCATTTT
j_call: TRBJ1-5
d_call: .
v_call: TRBV4-1
clone_size: .

cdr3_aa: CASSLEDSNYGYTF
cdr3_nt: TGTGCCAGCAGCTTAGAAGACAGTAACTATGGCTACACCTTC
j_call: TRBJ1-2
d_call: .
v_call: TRBV7-9
clone_size: once

cdr3_aa: CASYDRGNTEAFF
cdr3_nt: TGTGCCAGCTACGACAGGGGAAACACTGAAGCTTTCTTT
j_call: TRBJ1-1
d_call: TRBD1
v_call: TRBV7-9
clone_size: .

cdr3_aa: CASSYGGGDSTDTQYF
cdr3_nt: TGTGCCAGCAGTTACGGGGGGGGAGATAGCACAGATACGCAGTATTTT
j_call: TRBJ2-3
d_call: TRBD2
v_call: TRBV6-2/TRBV6-3
clone_size: .

cdr3_aa: CASSSGSGGMNTEAFF
cdr3_nt: TGTGCCAGCTCCTCCGGGAGTGGGGGGATGAACACTGAAGCTTTCTTT
j_call: TRBJ1-1
d_call: .
v_call: TRBV18
clone_size: .

cdr3_aa: CASSIQGAGTGELFF
cdr3_nt: TGTGCCAGCAGCATTCAGGGGGCTGGCACCGGGGAGCTGTTTTTT
j_call: TRBJ2-2
d_call: TRBD1
v_call: TRBV11-2
clone_size: .

cdr3_aa: CASSFVEYGYTF
cdr3_nt: TGTGCCAGCAGCTTTGTAGAGTATGGCTACACCTTC
j_call: TRBJ1-2
d_call: .
v_call: TRBV7-2
clone_size: once

cdr3_aa: CASSLGVSGGARETQYF
cdr3_nt: TGTGCCAGCAGCTTAGGTGTTAGCGGGGGGGCTCGAGAGACCCAGTACTTC
j_call: TRBJ2-5
d_call: TRBD2
v_call: TRBV7-6
clone_size: .

cdr3_aa: CASTGPGTGNTEAFF
cdr3_nt: TGTGCCAGCACCGGCCCCGGGACAGGGAACACTGAAGCTTTCTTT
j_call: TRBJ1-1
d_call: TRBD1
v_call: TRBV7-9
clone_size: .

cdr3_aa: CASSPGRGATEAFF
cdr3_nt: TGTGCCAGCAGCCCCGGGAGGGGTGCCACTGAAGCTTTCTTT
j_call: TRBJ1-1
d_call: .
v_call: TRBV7-3
clone_size: .

cdr3_aa: CASSRQGGGTDTQYF
cdr3_nt: TGTGCCAGCAGCAGACAGGGGGGGGGCACAGATACGCAGTATTTT
j_call: TRBJ2-3
d_call: TRBD1
v_call: TRBV6-5
clone_size: .

cdr3_aa: CASTRREGAIDNYGYTF
cdr3_nt: TGTGCCAGCACCCGGCGAGAAGGGGCTATTGACAACTATGGCTACACCTTC
j_call: TRBJ1-2
d_call: .
v_call: TRBV5-8
clone_size: .

cdr3_aa: CASSRQGFNGYTF
cdr3_nt: TGTGCCAGCAGCCGACAGGGGTTTAATGGCTACACCTTC
j_call: TRBJ1-2
d_call: TRBD1
v_call: TRBV3-1/TRBV3-2
clone_size: .

cdr3_aa: CSVEALDSELSYEQYF
cdr3_nt: TGCAGCGTTGAAGCTCTGGACAGCGAGTTATCCTACGAGCAGTACTTC
j_call: TRBJ2-7
d_call: .
v_call: TRBV29-1
clone_size: once

cdr3_aa: CASSLDGGVETQYF
cdr3_nt: TGTGCCAGCAGCTTAGACGGGGGGGTAGAGACCCAGTACTTC
j_call: TRBJ2-5
d_call: TRBD2
v_call: TRBV7-3
clone_size: .

cdr3_aa: CASSPWDSSTDTQYF
cdr3_nt: TGTGCCAGCAGCCCATGGGACTCAAGCACAGATACGCAGTATTTT
j_call: TRBJ2-3
d_call: .
v_call: TRBV7-9
clone_size: .

cdr3_aa: CASSRPSGQGLTEAFF
cdr3_nt: TGTGCCAGCAGCCGTCCGTCGGGACAGGGGCTCACTGAAGCTTTCTTT
j_call: TRBJ1-1
d_call: TRBD1
v_call: TRBV5-5
clone_size: .

cdr3_aa: CASSGITGLNYGYTF
cdr3_nt: TGCGCCAGCAGTGGTATCACAGGGCTCAACTATGGCTACACCTTC
j_call: TRBJ1-2
d_call: .
v_call: TRBV10-2
clone_size: .

cdr3_aa: CASSDAGYEADTQYF
cdr3_nt: TGCGCCAGCAGTGATGCCGGGTATGAAGCAGATACGCAGTATTTT
j_call: TRBJ2-3
d_call: .
v_call: TRBV10-1
clone_size: .

cdr3_aa: CASRQTGADTQYF
cdr3_nt: TGCGCCAGCAGACAGACAGGGGCAGATACGCAGTATTTT
j_call: TRBJ2-3
d_call: TRBD1
v_call: TRBV5-1
clone_size: .

cdr3_aa: CASSPRAGQNYGYTF
cdr3_nt: TGTGCCAGCAGTCCCCGCGCCGGACAGAACTATGGCTACACCTTC
j_call: TRBJ1-2
d_call: .
v_call: TRBV13
clone_size: .

cdr3_aa: CASSYNRLNTEAFF
cdr3_nt: TGTGCCAGCAGTTACAACAGGTTGAACACTGAAGCTTTCTTT
j_call: TRBJ1-1
d_call: .
v_call: TRBV6-2/TRBV6-3
clone_size: .

cdr3_aa: CASSSPGLAGRETQYF
cdr3_nt: TGCGCCAGCAGCTCCCCGGGACTAGCGGGGAGAGAGACCCAGTACTTC
j_call: TRBJ2-5
d_call: TRBD2
v_call: TRBV5-1
clone_size: .

cdr3_aa: CASRLRGDVVGGYTF
cdr3_nt: TGTGCCAGCAGGCTGAGAGGAGATGTAGTTGGGGGCTACACCTTC
j_call: TRBJ1-2
d_call: .
v_call: TRBV5-4
clone_size: once

cdr3_aa: CASSQGRGRETQYF
cdr3_nt: TGCGCCAGCAGCCAAGGCAGGGGCAGAGAGACCCAGTACTTC
j_call: TRBJ2-5
d_call: .
v_call: TRBV4-1
clone_size: .

cdr3_aa: CASSRGLAGYNEQFF
cdr3_nt: TGTGCCAGCAGCCGGGGACTAGCGGGCTACAATGAGCAGTTCTTC
j_call: TRBJ2-1
d_call: TRBD2
v_call: TRBV5-4
clone_size: .

cdr3_aa: CASGHPRGGSYEQYF
cdr3_nt: TGTGCTAGTGGTCACCCTCGGGGGGGCTCCTACGAGCAGTACTTC
j_call: TRBJ2-7
d_call: TRBD2
v_call: TRBV12-5
clone_size: .